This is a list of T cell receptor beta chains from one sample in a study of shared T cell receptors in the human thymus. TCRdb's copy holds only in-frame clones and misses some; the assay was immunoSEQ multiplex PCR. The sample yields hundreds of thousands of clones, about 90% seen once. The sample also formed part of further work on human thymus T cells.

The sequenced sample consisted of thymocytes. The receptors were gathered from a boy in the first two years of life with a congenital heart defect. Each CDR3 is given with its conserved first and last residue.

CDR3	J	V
CASSALDRAANSPLHF	TRBJ1-6	TRBV7-2
CASSYTRDWAYNEQFF	TRBJ2-1	TRBV6-5
CASSSWRNSPLHF	TRBJ1-6	TRBV11-2
CASSSSSGFYNEQFF	TRBJ2-1	TRBV27
CASSQDLTLRSRRILYGYTF	TRBJ1-2	TRBV4-1
CASSQQKTSVNHNEQFF	TRBJ2-1	TRBV4-3
CASSENLAGDCNEQFF	TRBJ2-1	TRBV2
CASSKTPQGLDNQPQHF	TRBJ1-5	TRBV18
CASSYSGTSGYEQYF	TRBJ2-7	TRBV6-5
CASSPLGGPSTDTQYF	TRBJ2-3	TRBV7-2
CASTQGQGSYNEQFF	TRBJ2-1	TRBV19
CASSSGTGLNQPQHF	TRBJ1-5	TRBV28
CASSLEVYGSIRGDTQYF	TRBJ2-3	TRBV7-8
CAWSVYTAGVNQPQHF	TRBJ1-5	TRBV30
CASSFSRGPHYGYTF	TRBJ1-2	TRBV28
CASSYIDRNTGELFF	TRBJ2-2	TRBV6-5
CASSLSRTANTGELFF	TRBJ2-2	TRBV28
CASRRTPSGYEQYF	TRBJ2-7	TRBV5-5
CASTCDRVRNQPQHF	TRBJ1-5	TRBV28
CASSLPTGKGGYTF	TRBJ1-2	TRBV7-9
CASSQRGRGTEAFF	TRBJ1-1	TRBV4-2
CASGLVTWGGDSSTGELFF	TRBJ2-2	TRBV12-5
CASSSPPRQGLDNEQFF	TRBJ2-1	TRBV28
CASSQDRERDTGELFF	TRBJ2-2	TRBV2
CASRSAPSYEQYF	TRBJ2-7	TRBV10-2
CASSQEQGPYEQYF	TRBJ2-7	TRBV4-3
CASSNGTGDYMDQPQHF	TRBJ1-5	TRBV19
CASSLLLLAGANEQYF	TRBJ2-7	TRBV7-6
CASSEGPGGETQYF	TRBJ2-5	TRBV6-1
CASSQDMRGNYTF	TRBJ1-2	TRBV14
CASTMDRVGGYTF	TRBJ1-2	TRBV5-8
CASSLPYFTLTYNEQFF	TRBJ2-1	TRBV28
CASSQELAGSYEQYF	TRBJ2-7	TRBV4-1
CAINNQDKNTEAFF	TRBJ1-1	TRBV10-3
CSVKEAGPHTDTQYF	TRBJ2-3	TRBV29-1
CASSPEGGAGYYEQYF	TRBJ2-7	TRBV9
CATSKDRRNTEAFF	TRBJ1-1	TRBV15
CASSLVASGVSDTQYF	TRBJ2-3	TRBV5-1
CASSSDSDPHGHQPQHF	TRBJ1-5	TRBV27
CASSLTRQGINSPLHF	TRBJ1-6	TRBV27
CASSLSTVHTEAFF	TRBJ1-1	TRBV27
CAWDIVRKTDTQYF	TRBJ2-3	TRBV30
CASSLRQGVNSPLHF	TRBJ1-6	TRBV7-8
CASSLGAGKDQPQHF	TRBJ1-5	TRBV13
CASYGQGLRYEQYF	TRBJ2-7	TRBV28
CASSDMADREGNQPQHF	TRBJ1-5	TRBV28
CASSIRTSGRGLRNEQFF	TRBJ2-1	TRBV28
CASSLRPRQGRNTIYF	TRBJ1-3	TRBV13
CASSQTGVPLAGRRDTQYF	TRBJ2-3	TRBV4-3
CASSHSPTERTGNTIYF	TRBJ1-3	TRBV4-2
CASSLRRENQETQYF	TRBJ2-5	TRBV7-9